This passage covers 20 T cell receptor beta chains from one sample sequenced in a study of shared clonotypes between healthy human individuals (dated by TCRdb to 2019 to 2021). Libraries came from the immunoSEQ multiplex PCR assay. In its TCRdb copy, this immuneACCESS table keeps in-frame sequences only and misses some clones. Where compared with another copy, unresolved V genes explain less than half of these, and the others have no known cause. The sample table contains roughly 590,000 clones; only one count was recorded for 95% to 96% of them. Together, the top ten hold 0.11% of the sample. CD8 naive samples were CD45RO-negative cells positively selected for CCR7, giving a CD45RA+CCR7+ population that excluded TemRA cells. Sample: naive CD8+ T cells sorted from blood. Interpreted using the paper, the cell subset or site label stands for: CD45RA+CCR7+. The origin of the receptors is a woman aged 25 to 45 in good health.

The V gene is TRBV11-2, the J gene TRBJ1-6; 11 nucleotides align to TRBD1. Per the germline V gene, CDR1 is SGHAT and CDR2 is FQNNGV. V lost 1 base and J lost 11; bases outside the gene matches: 1. The CDR3 loop spans 14 amino acids. The CDR3 spells CASSLGTGGAPLHF. CDR3 nucleotides: TGTGCCAGCAGCTTAGGGACAGGGGGCGCACCCCTCCACTTT.

This clone was picked up one time. The chain is built from TRBV28 and TRBJ2-5, with unresolved D. V was clipped by 3 bases and J by 1 base, with 9 bases between them. Per germline, CDR1 MDHEN and CDR2 SYDVKM. The CDR3 has 14 residues. CDR3 nucleotides: TGTGCCAGCAGTTTGCCCCAGATCCAAGAGACCCAGTACTTC. Its protein product is CASSLPQIQETQYF.

The genes are TRBV19 and TRBJ2-7; 9 bases map to TRBD2. CDR3 length: 13 residues. Germline V gives CDR1 LNHDA, CDR2 SQIVND (reference sequence). The V gene end was trimmed by 8 bases and the J gene end by 1 base; junction bases not matched to a gene: 3. CDR3 sequence: CASGLAGSYEQYF. CDR3 DNA: TGTGCCAGTGGGCTAGCGGGATCCTACGAGCAGTACTTC.

The chain carries TRBV28 and TRBJ1-2, with 9 bases that match TRBD1. The CDR3 runs to 14 residues. Per the germline V gene, CDR1 is MDHEN and CDR2 is SYDVKM. V was pared by 4 bases and J by 6 bases, with 6 bases of the junction left unmatched. This chain's CDR3 is CASSSPGQGDGYTF. CDR3 nucleotides: TGTGCCAGCAGTTCGCCGGGACAGGGTGATGGCTACACCTTC.

The rearrangement joins TRBV28 to TRBJ1-2; TRBD1 matches 7 bases. The CDR3 is 13 residues long. Germline CDR1 and CDR2: MDHEN and SYDVKM. The trim removed 5 bases at V and 7 bases at J, leaving 7 bases unmatched. Here the CDR3 DNA reads TGTGCCAGCAGTCGAATTCGACAGGGTGGCTACACCTTC. Translation: CASSRIRQGGYTF.

The chain joins TRBV13 to TRBJ2-2; 8 nucleotides match TRBD2. Germline-derived CDR1 and CDR2 are PRHDT and FYEKMQ (reference sequence). V dropped 4 bases and J dropped 0; count of bases not matched to a gene: 1. The CDR3 extends over 15 amino acids. CDR3 nucleotides: TGTGCCAGCAGCTCGGGACTAGCGAACACCGGGGAGCTGTTTTTT. Encoded protein: CASSSGLANTGELFF.

The chain joins TRBV29-1 to TRBJ2-2; 8 nucleotides match TRBD1. CDR3 length: 13 residues. The ends lost 7 bases at V and 1 base at J; junction bases unmatched: 2. Germline CDR1 reads SQVTM; CDR2 reads ANQGSEA. Here the CDR3 DNA reads TGCAGCGGGGACAGGAGGAACACCGGGGAGCTGTTTTTT. This encodes CSGDRRNTGELFF.

This chain uses TRBV11-3 with TRBJ2-7; no clear D gene. The CDR3 totals 13 residues. CDR1 and CDR2 from the germline V gene are SGHNT and YENEEA. With 5 bases removed from V and 1 base from J, the gap between germline ends came to 9 bases. The chain's CDR3 is CASSPGTSYEQYF. Written as DNA, the CDR3 is TGTGCCAGCAGCCCGGGCACGTCCTACGAGCAGTACTTC.

The chain links TRBV9 to TRBJ2-7; no definite D call. The CDR3 is 15 residues long. With 0 bases removed from V and 2 bases from J, the gap between germline ends came to 12 bases. The V gene's germline CDR1 is SGDLS and CDR2 YYNGEE. CDR3 DNA sequence: TGTGCCAGCAGCGTAGAGCCCGGGCAGGCCTACGAGCAGTACTTC. Translation gives CASSVEPGQAYEQYF.

A few counts support this clone. Here the CDR3 DNA reads TGTGCCAGCAGCCTGGGGACAGGTGTTACAGATACGCAGTATTTT. Protein product: CASSLGTGVTDTQYF. The chain joins TRBV7-3 to TRBJ2-3, with 8 bases fitting TRBD1. Germline V gene sequence: CDR1 SGHTA, CDR2 FQGTGA. Trimming at V came to 5 bases and at J to 3 bases, leaving 7 bases not matched to a gene. The CDR3 totals 15 residues.

V usage is TRBV11-2 and J usage is TRBJ2-5; 12 bases are a match to TRBD2. The junction had 5 bases not matched to a gene; V was cut back by 5 bases and J by 4 bases. Germline V CDR1 and CDR2: SGHAT, FQNNGV. There are 15 residues in the CDR3. CDR3 bases: TGTGCCAGCAGCCCTAGCGGGAGGGCCCCAGAGACCCAGTACTTC. It translates to CASSPSGRAPETQYF.

The rearrangement links TRBV7-9 to TRBJ2-7, with D perhaps matching TRBD1 (5 bases). The CDR3 length is 13 residues. The germline CDR1 and CDR2 sequences are SEHNR and FQNEAQ (reference sequence). The V end lost 6 bases, the J end lost 4 bases, and 13 bases lay between the germline ends. CDR3 DNA sequence: TGTGCCAGCAGTTCAGGGTCCGTATACGAGCAGTACTTC. This sequence encodes CASSSGSVYEQYF.

V and J are TRBV27 and TRBJ2-7; D remains ambiguous. The CDR3 has 15 amino acids. Trimming left V 2 bases short and J 6 bases short, with 17 bases between. Germline values: CDR1 MNHEY, CDR2 SMNVEV (reference sequence). CDR3 residues: CASSLRPSTTVEQYF. In DNA, the CDR3 is TGTGCCAGCAGTTTACGCCCGTCGACAACGGTCGAGCAGTACTTC.

DNA of the CDR3: TGTGCCAGCAGCCCGGGGGGGGTCTACGAGCAGTACTTC. Translated: CASSPGGVYEQYF. The chain combines TRBV5-8 with TRBJ2-7; 8 bases line up with TRBD2. The length of the CDR3 is 13 residues. Unmatched junction bases numbered 3, after V lost 4 bases and J lost 3 bases. CDR1 and CDR2 from the germline V gene are SGHTS and YDEGEE.

Points on this clone: Germline and junction disagree at one end, which may indicate a read error. V usage is TRBV4-2 and J usage is TRBJ2-7; no firm D call. The CDR3 is 13 amino acids. Per the germline V gene, CDR1 is LGHNA and CDR2 is YNFKEQ. Here the CDR3 DNA reads TGTGCCAGCAACCAAGATTGGAACTACGAGCAGTACTTC. It is translated as CASNQDWNYEQYF.

CDR3 protein: CASSGGTSGETDTQYF. The DNA for the CDR3 is TGTGCCAGCAGTGGTGGGACTAGCGGGGAAACAGATACGCAGTATTTT. The chain recombines TRBV27 with TRBJ2-3; 13 bases are shared with TRBD2. With 5 bases clipped from V and 3 bases from J, the junction kept 5 bases outside the gene matches. Germline V gene lookup returns CDR1 MNHEY and CDR2 SMNVEV (reference sequence). The CDR3 has 16 amino acids.

V gene TRBV6-5 combines with J gene TRBJ1-5; 9 positions match TRBD1. Germline V lookup: CDR1 MNHEY, CDR2 SVGAGI. Trimming cost V 5 bases and J 6 bases; bases outside gene matches: 5. CDR3 length equals 14 residues. CDR3 protein: CASSSGQGRQPQHF. DNA of the CDR3: TGTGCCAGCAGTAGCGGACAGGGGCGTCAGCCCCAGCATTTT.

Notes on this clone: Within the sample, other DNA sequences also encode this same CDR3. This chain uses TRBV9 with TRBJ2-3; D is uncertain. CDR3 length: 14 residues. V lost 0 bases, J lost 0 bases, and 5 bases lay in between. CDR1 is SGDLS and CDR2 is YYNGEE in the germline V gene. The chain's CDR3 is CASSVDRSTDTQYF. CDR3 bases: TGTGCCAGCAGCGTAGACAGAAGCACAGATACGCAGTATTTT.

The chain carries TRBV2 and TRBJ2-7; maybe TRBD1 (6 bases). The ends were cut back, 1 base at V and 3 bases at J, with 10 bases in the middle. This CDR3 is 14 amino acids long. CDR1 SNHLY and CDR2 FYNNEI come from the germline V gene. The CDR3: CASSEGSGVYEQYF. CDR3 coding DNA: TGTGCCAGCAGTGAAGGCTCAGGGGTCTACGAGCAGTACTTC.

CDR3 protein: CASSISTGPSYEQYF. CDR3 coding DNA: TGTGCCAGTAGTATTAGCACCGGGCCGAGCTACGAGCAGTACTTC. The chain has TRBV19 and TRBJ2-7; the D is unclear. This CDR3 has 15 residues. Germline CDR1 reads LNHDA; CDR2 reads SQIVND (reference sequence). V lost 3 bases, J lost 3 bases, and 15 bases lay in between.